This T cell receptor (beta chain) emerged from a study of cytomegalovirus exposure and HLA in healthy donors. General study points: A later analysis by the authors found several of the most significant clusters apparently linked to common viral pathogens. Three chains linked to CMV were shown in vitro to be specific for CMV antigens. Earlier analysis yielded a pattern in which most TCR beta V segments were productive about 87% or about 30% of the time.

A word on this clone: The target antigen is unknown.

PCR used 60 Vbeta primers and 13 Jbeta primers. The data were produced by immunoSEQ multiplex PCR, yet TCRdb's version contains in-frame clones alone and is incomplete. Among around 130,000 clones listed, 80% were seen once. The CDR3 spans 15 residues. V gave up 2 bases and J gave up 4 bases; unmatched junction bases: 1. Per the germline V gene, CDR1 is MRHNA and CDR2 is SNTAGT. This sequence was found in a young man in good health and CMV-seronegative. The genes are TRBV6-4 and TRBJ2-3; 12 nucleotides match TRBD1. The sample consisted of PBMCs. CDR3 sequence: CASSDGTGGADTQYF. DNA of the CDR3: TGTGCCAGCAGTGACGGGACAGGGGGCGCAGATACGCAGTATTTT.